This T cell receptor beta chain came from a study of T cell repertoires in cytomegalovirus infection. The overall study: Public TCR beta signatures marked donors with CMV infection and the matching HLA. Regarding the study as a whole: HLA-C-restricted TCR beta clonotypes specific for CMV led the ex vivo response. Carriage of CMV together with the relevant HLA was identifiable through cumulative public TCR beta family frequency.

TCRdb used MiXCR to reprocess the reads, holding one entry per CDR3 protein. The sample lists nearly 450,000 distinct CDR3 sequences; approximately 33% were seen once. This clonotype was seen only once. What it binds is not known. The junction departs from germline at one end; a sequencing error may be responsible. Material for sequencing was PBMCs. The receptor comes from a human donor in good health (CMV status not recorded). Some clones in this sample may be carry-over from other donors' samples.

DNA for the CDR3: TGTGCCCGCAGACCCCATGGGACAGGAGCGGGGGGCCAGTACTTC. It encodes CARRPHGTGAGGQYF. V usage is TRBV6-6 and J usage is TRBJ2-5; D may be TRBD2 (9 bases). The CDR3 contains 15 residues. CDR1 and CDR2 from the germline V gene are MNHNY and SVGAGI (reference sequence).